This is a list of T cell receptor beta chains from one sample in a study of preoperative IRX-2 immunotherapy in early breast cancer. Clones were read by immunoSEQ multiplex PCR, and TCRdb kept only the in-frame ones, dropping some. Of more than 50,000 clones listed, approximately 94% are singletons. The sample was taken from a patient treated with IRX-2 immunotherapy. The receptors come from a human donor with breast cancer. The CDR3 runs from the conserved cysteine through the conserved F or W. The order of the fields is D gene, V gene, J gene, clone size, CDR3 DNA, CDR3 protein. A D gene is named only where the DNA matches it firmly. The size of a clone is reported for some rows only, either as once, few or many, or as a class for expanded clones.

d_call: .
v_call: TRBV7-9
j_call: TRBJ2-2
clone_size: .
cdr3_nt: TGTGCCAGCAGCGGAAAGGCGAACACCGGGGAGCTGTTTTTT
cdr3_aa: CASSGKANTGELFF

d_call: .
v_call: TRBV10-3
j_call: TRBJ2-3
clone_size: .
cdr3_nt: TGTGCCACCGAGCGGAACCGCGCAGATACGCAGTATTTT
cdr3_aa: CATERNRADTQYF

d_call: .
v_call: TRBV28
j_call: TRBJ2-7
clone_size: .
cdr3_nt: TGTGCCAGCAGTTTACTTTCGGAGCAGTACTTC
cdr3_aa: CASSLLSEQYF

d_call: TRBD2
v_call: TRBV30
j_call: TRBJ2-1
clone_size: few
cdr3_nt: TGTGCCTGGAGTGGGGGACTAGCGGGAGCAAATGAGCAGTTCTTC
cdr3_aa: CAWSGGLAGANEQFF

d_call: .
v_call: TRBV19
j_call: TRBJ2-7
clone_size: .
cdr3_nt: TGTGCCAGTAGTATAGAGAGCCTAAAACAGTACTTC
cdr3_aa: CASSIESLKQYF

d_call: TRBD1
v_call: TRBV6-6
j_call: TRBJ1-2
clone_size: .
cdr3_nt: TGTGCCAGCAGTAACACCGGGACAGGGCTGGGAGGCTACACCTTC
cdr3_aa: CASSNTGTGLGGYTF

d_call: .
v_call: TRBV25-1
j_call: TRBJ1-4
clone_size: .
cdr3_nt: TGTGCCAGCAGTGAAGGGGGAAACGAAAAACTGTTTTTT
cdr3_aa: CASSEGGNEKLFF

d_call: .
v_call: TRBV6-1
j_call: TRBJ1-2
clone_size: few
cdr3_nt: TGTGCCAGCAGTGAACTAGGGGTCGGCTACACCTTC
cdr3_aa: CASSELGVGYTF

d_call: .
v_call: TRBV30
j_call: TRBJ2-7
clone_size: .
cdr3_nt: TGTGCCTGGAGTACATCTAGCGTGGGGGAGCAGTACTTC
cdr3_aa: CAWSTSSVGEQYF

d_call: .
v_call: TRBV2
j_call: TRBJ2-2
clone_size: .
cdr3_nt: TGTGCCAGCAGCCCGCGGCCCCCCGGGGAGCTGTTTTTT
cdr3_aa: CASSPRPPGELFF

d_call: TRBD2
v_call: TRBV4-3
j_call: TRBJ2-5
clone_size: .
cdr3_nt: TGCGCCAGCAGCCCCCGTATAAATAGCGGGGAGGTGACCCAGTACTTC
cdr3_aa: CASSPRINSGEVTQYF

d_call: TRBD1
v_call: TRBV30
j_call: TRBJ1-2
clone_size: .
cdr3_nt: TGTGCCTCACGGACAGGGGGCGGAAGAGATGGCTACACCTTC
cdr3_aa: CASRTGGGRDGYTF

d_call: .
v_call: TRBV18
j_call: TRBJ2-7
clone_size: .
cdr3_nt: TGTGCCAGCCAGAGCACAGGGTCCTACGAGCAGTACTTC
cdr3_aa: CASQSTGSYEQYF

d_call: .
v_call: TRBV7-2
j_call: TRBJ2-1
clone_size: .
cdr3_nt: TGTGCCAGCAGCACGGACCGAGAGAGCCAGTTCTTC
cdr3_aa: CASSTDRESQFF

d_call: .
v_call: TRBV30
j_call: TRBJ2-3
clone_size: .
cdr3_nt: TGTGCCTGGAGACTTACCGGTGGCACAGATACGCAGTATTTT
cdr3_aa: CAWRLTGGTDTQYF

d_call: .
v_call: TRBV6-1
j_call: TRBJ2-1
clone_size: .
cdr3_nt: TGTGCCAGCAGTGAAGTGGAAACGGGACTCCGGAAGCAGTTCTTC
cdr3_aa: CASSEVETGLRKQFF

d_call: .
v_call: TRBV18
j_call: TRBJ1-1
clone_size: .
cdr3_nt: TGTGCCAGCTCACCTGCGGCGATAAGCGGGAGAACTGAAGCTTTCTTT
cdr3_aa: CASSPAAISGRTEAFF

d_call: .
v_call: TRBV9
j_call: TRBJ1-1
clone_size: .
cdr3_nt: TGTGCCAGCAGCGTGACGGGAACAACTGAAGCTTTCTTT
cdr3_aa: CASSVTGTTEAFF

d_call: TRBD1
v_call: TRBV5-4
j_call: TRBJ1-1
clone_size: .
cdr3_nt: TGTGCCAGCAGCTCTTCCGGACAGGGGAACACTGAAGCTTTCTTT
cdr3_aa: CASSSSGQGNTEAFF

d_call: TRBD1
v_call: TRBV10-3
j_call: TRBJ1-3
clone_size: few
cdr3_nt: TGTGCCATTGACAGGGGTGGAAACACCATATATTTT
cdr3_aa: CAIDRGGNTIYF

d_call: .
v_call: TRBV6-6
j_call: TRBJ2-7
clone_size: .
cdr3_nt: TGTGCCAGCAGTTACGTCTACGAGCAGTACTTC
cdr3_aa: CASSYVYEQYF

d_call: TRBD2
v_call: TRBV7-3
j_call: TRBJ2-3
clone_size: .
cdr3_nt: TGTGCCAGCAGCCCAAACCCCCGACTAGCGGGAACAGATACGCAGTATTTT
cdr3_aa: CASSPNPRLAGTDTQYF

d_call: .
v_call: TRBV2
j_call: TRBJ1-2
clone_size: .
cdr3_nt: TGTGCCAGCAGCCCTTCTTTCCGGTTACACTTC
cdr3_aa: CASSPSFRLHF

d_call: .
v_call: TRBV11-2
j_call: TRBJ2-3
clone_size: .
cdr3_nt: TGTGCCAGCAGCTATGGGCCAGATACGCAGTATTTT
cdr3_aa: CASSYGPDTQYF

d_call: .
v_call: TRBV7-8
j_call: TRBJ2-1
clone_size: .
cdr3_nt: TGTGCCAGCAGCCCGCGACAGAGATCCTACAATGAGCAGTTCTTC
cdr3_aa: CASSPRQRSYNEQFF

d_call: TRBD1
v_call: TRBV5-1
j_call: TRBJ1-2
clone_size: .
cdr3_nt: TGCGCCAGCAGCTACAGCAGAAGCACCGGGACAGGGTTTGGCTACACCTTC
cdr3_aa: CASSYSRSTGTGFGYTF

d_call: .
v_call: TRBV6-6
j_call: TRBJ2-4
clone_size: .
cdr3_nt: TGTGCCAGCAGTGCCTCCGGGACACTAAGTTTCGGCATTCAGTACTTC
cdr3_aa: CASSASGTLSFGIQYF

d_call: .
v_call: TRBV11-2
j_call: TRBJ2-2
clone_size: .
cdr3_nt: TGTGCCAGCACCAGGGGGGCGGGGGGCACCGGGGAGCTGTTTTTT
cdr3_aa: CASTRGAGGTGELFF

d_call: .
v_call: TRBV5-5
j_call: TRBJ2-1
clone_size: .
cdr3_nt: TGTGCCAGCAGCAACGGACAGCGTTACAATGAGCAGTTCTTC
cdr3_aa: CASSNGQRYNEQFF

d_call: .
v_call: TRBV4-3
j_call: TRBJ2-7
clone_size: once
cdr3_nt: TGCGCCAGCAGCAGAACCCCGGGTAGACAGGGAGGACACGAGCAGTACTTC
cdr3_aa: CASSRTPGRQGGHEQYF

d_call: TRBD1
v_call: TRBV5-1
j_call: TRBJ1-1
clone_size: .
cdr3_nt: TGCGCCAGCAGCCAATATGGACAGGGGAACACTGAAGCTTTCTTT
cdr3_aa: CASSQYGQGNTEAFF

d_call: .
v_call: TRBV30
j_call: TRBJ2-7
clone_size: .
cdr3_nt: TGTGCCTGGGCCCCGGACAGCCCGAGGTACGAGCAGTACTTC
cdr3_aa: CAWAPDSPRYEQYF

d_call: .
v_call: TRBV29-1
j_call: TRBJ2-6
clone_size: .
cdr3_nt: TGCAGCGTGAGCTCTGGGGCCAACGTCCTGACTTTC
cdr3_aa: CSVSSGANVLTF

d_call: .
v_call: TRBV6-1
j_call: TRBJ1-5
clone_size: .
cdr3_nt: TGTGCCAGCAGTGTGGAGGGGATAAGCAATCAGCCCCAGCATTTT
cdr3_aa: CASSVEGISNQPQHF

d_call: .
v_call: TRBV19
j_call: TRBJ1-2
clone_size: .
cdr3_nt: TGTGCCAGTACAGAACAGGGTGAGGGCTACACCTTC
cdr3_aa: CASTEQGEGYTF

d_call: .
v_call: TRBV29-1
j_call: TRBJ1-1
clone_size: .
cdr3_nt: TGCAGCATTTACAACACAGGAGGCACTGAAGCTTTCTTT
cdr3_aa: CSIYNTGGTEAFF

d_call: .
v_call: TRBV7-2
j_call: TRBJ1-1
clone_size: few
cdr3_nt: TGTGCCAGCAGCTTCCACACTGAAGCTTTCTTT
cdr3_aa: CASSFHTEAFF

d_call: .
v_call: TRBV4-2
j_call: TRBJ2-3
clone_size: .
cdr3_nt: TGTGCCAGCAGCCAAGGGAGGGATACGCAGTATTTT
cdr3_aa: CASSQGRDTQYF

d_call: TRBD2
v_call: TRBV5-1
j_call: TRBJ2-3
clone_size: once
cdr3_nt: TGCGCCAGCAGCTCGGGGGGACTAGCGGGGGGCCGAGGAGATACGCAGTATTTT
cdr3_aa: CASSSGGLAGGRGDTQYF

d_call: TRBD1
v_call: TRBV19
j_call: TRBJ1-6
clone_size: .
cdr3_nt: TGTGCCAGTAGTGTGGGACAGACTAATTCACCCCTCCACTTT
cdr3_aa: CASSVGQTNSPLHF

d_call: .
v_call: TRBV18
j_call: TRBJ1-1
clone_size: .
cdr3_nt: TGTGCCAGCTCACCGTATACAGGGACCGCTTTCTTT
cdr3_aa: CASSPYTGTAFF

d_call: .
v_call: TRBV7-2
j_call: TRBJ2-3
clone_size: once
cdr3_nt: TGTGCCAGCAGCTTACGGTTCCCTAGCGGCACAGATACGCAGTATTTT
cdr3_aa: CASSLRFPSGTDTQYF

d_call: .
v_call: TRBV9
j_call: TRBJ1-2
clone_size: .
cdr3_nt: TGTGCCAGCAGCCCGAGCGTCGTCTATGGCTACACCTTC
cdr3_aa: CASSPSVVYGYTF

d_call: .
v_call: TRBV7-7
j_call: TRBJ2-3
clone_size: .
cdr3_nt: TGTGCCAGCAGTGAGGGGTGGGGGCGCACAGATACGCAGTATTTT
cdr3_aa: CASSEGWGRTDTQYF

d_call: TRBD1
v_call: TRBV11-1
j_call: TRBJ2-2
clone_size: .
cdr3_nt: TGTGCCAGCAGCGTTGGGACAGGGGAGGCCGGGGAGCTGTTTTTT
cdr3_aa: CASSVGTGEAGELFF

d_call: TRBD1
v_call: TRBV7-2
j_call: TRBJ1-2
clone_size: once
cdr3_nt: TGTGCCAGCAGCTTAGGGCCGGGACAGGGACAGGGGGGCTACACCTTC
cdr3_aa: CASSLGPGQGQGGYTF